This TCR beta chain was observed in a study of T cells after yellow fever vaccination. TCRdb itself ran the 5' RACE reads through MiXCR, one entry per CDR3 protein. The profile shows 400,000 to 650,000 distinct CDR3 sequences, just over 20% of them singletons. The CDR3 is 13 amino acids. The V and J ends lost 6 bases and 0 bases respectively, with 5 bases between them. Germline loops: CDR1 MGHDK, CDR2 SYGVNS. This TCR derives from a man aged 18 to 35 who received the YFV17D yellow fever vaccine. The starting material was PBMCs, obtained approximately 22 days after the first yellow fever vaccination. V gene TRBV25-1 combines with J gene TRBJ1-4, with D unresolved. The CDR3 protein is CASSRTTNEKLFF. The CDR3 DNA follows: TGTGCCAGCAGCAGGACAACTAATGAAAAACTGTTTTTT.